These 32 T cell receptor beta chains share one sample of origin, sequenced in a study of cytomegalovirus exposure and HLA in healthy donors. The PCR had 60 Vbeta and 13 Jbeta primers. Produced via immunoSEQ multiplex PCR; TCRdb's table is partial and in-frame only. In the table there are tens of thousands of clones, around 75% of which are singletons. Sequenced sample: PBMCs. The source is a middle-aged man in good health and CMV-seronegative.

Concerning this clone: Other DNA sequences in this specimen translate into the identical CDR3. The chain combines TRBV10-1 with TRBJ1-5; D is possibly TRBD1 (5 bases). This CDR3 has 13 amino acids. V was pared by 3 bases and J by 2 bases, with 5 bases between. The germline V gene has CDR1 WNHNN and CDR2 SYGVQD (reference sequence). The CDR3 loop reads CASSEQGNQPQHF. CDR3 nucleotide sequence: TGCGCCAGCAGTGAACAGGGCAATCAGCCCCAGCATTTT.

This clone was picked up a small number of times. The chain uses TRBV7-2 and TRBJ1-3; 10 bases are a match to TRBD1. CDR1 and CDR2 (germline): SGHTA, FQGNSA. V gave up 1 base and J gave up 7 bases; unmatched junction bases: 7. This CDR3 has 16 residues. CDR3: CASSLDAGQGWNTIYF. The CDR3 region has the DNA TGTGCCAGCAGCTTAGACGCGGGACAGGGGTGGAACACCATATATTTT.

The chain is built from TRBV7-3 and TRBJ2-2, with TRBD2 identical over 12 bases. V was clipped by 9 bases and J by 5 bases; unmatched bases: 1. Per the germline V gene, CDR1 is SGHTA and CDR2 is FQGTGA. CDR3 size: 13 residues. CDR3 sequence: CASGLAGTGELFF. The CDR3 nucleotides are TGTGCCAGTGGACTAGCGGGGACCGGGGAGCTGTTTTTT.

J is TRBJ1-5 and V is TRBV4-1; 8 positions agree with TRBD1. Germline-derived CDR1 and CDR2 are MGHRA and YSYEKL. V shed 3 bases and J 11 bases; nucleotides not matched to a gene: 12. There are 15 residues in the CDR3. The CDR3, as DNA: TGCGCCAGCAGCCAGGGACAGGCAAGTGTTGGAGCCCAGCATTTT. Translation gives CASSQGQASVGAQHF.

This clone was picked up one time. This chain joins TRBV2 and TRBJ1-5; TRBD1 matches 7 bases. Looked up from germline, CDR1 is SNHLY and CDR2 is FYNNEI. CDR3 length: 13 amino acids. J lost 7 bases, V lost 4 bases, and 4 bases had no gene match. This chain's CDR3 is CASSGDRPQPQHF. The DNA of the CDR3 is TGTGCCAGCAGTGGGGACAGACCCCAGCCCCAGCATTTT.

CDR3 nucleotides: TGTGCCAGCAGTTTTCGGGGGGCTCGGAACGAGCAGTACTTC. This translates into CASSFRGARNEQYF. V and J are TRBV28 and TRBJ2-7; D is possibly TRBD2 (7 bases). Germline CDR1 reads MDHEN; CDR2 reads SYDVKM. V gave up 3 bases and J gave up 5 bases, with 14 bases separating them. The CDR3 is 14 residues long.

This clone was counted between two and nine times. The J gene is TRBJ1-4, the V gene TRBV9; D is perhaps TRBD1 (5 bases). CDR1 and CDR2 (germline): SGDLS, YYNGEE. V was pared by 4 bases and J by 7 bases, with 17 bases between. The CDR3 length is 15 residues. The CDR3: CASSPRVQGGEKLFF. CDR3 DNA: TGTGCCAGCAGCCCCCGGGTGCAGGGAGGTGAAAAACTGTTTTTT. The whole variable domain, filled in from reference TRBV9 and TRBJ1-4, reads DSGVTQTPKHLITATGQRVTLRCSPRSGDLSVYWYQQSLDQGLQFLIQYYNGEERAKGNILERFSAQQFPDLHSELNLSSLELGDSALYFCASSPRVQGGEKLFFGSGTQLSVL.

A few counts support this clone. The V and J genes are TRBV4-1 and TRBJ1-3; a weak D match, TRBD1 (6 bases). CDR3 length equals 16 residues. The germline V gene has CDR1 MGHRA and CDR2 YSYEKL. Trimming removed 6 bases from V and 0 bases from J, with 15 bases in between. The CDR3 nucleotides are TGCGCCAGCAGGGAGGCGGGGGGCTACTCTGGAAACACCATATATTTT. The encoded protein is CASREAGGYSGNTIYF.

This clone was recorded a few times. CDR3 in amino acids: CASSQTGVGSPLHF. The CDR3 DNA reads as TGTGCCAGCAGTCAGACAGGGGTCGGGTCACCCCTCCACTTT. The genes are TRBV6-6 and TRBJ1-6, with TRBD1 identical over 8 bases. This CDR3 spans 14 amino acids. V dropped 5 bases and J dropped 10; count of bases not matched to a gene: 7. The germline V gene has CDR1 MNHNY and CDR2 SVGAGI (reference sequence).

This clone was found once. The CDR3 DNA sequence: TGTGCCAGCAACCCCCAGGGTCTCTACAATGAGCAGTTCTTC. It codes for CASNPQGLYNEQFF. The rearrangement uses TRBV27 and TRBJ2-1, with D perhaps TRBD1 (5 bases). The CDR3 is 14 amino acids. Trimming cost V 7 bases and J 3 bases, with 13 bases left between them. Germline V gene sequence: CDR1 MNHEY, CDR2 SMNVEV (reference sequence).

This chain connects TRBV6-5 to TRBJ1-1; D possibly corresponds to TRBD1 (6 bases). CDR3 length: 15 amino acids. The V end lost 7 bases, the J end lost 2 bases, and 17 bases lay between the germline ends. Germline values: CDR1 MNHEY, CDR2 SVGAGI. The CDR3: CASTGLRGRNTEAFF. CDR3 nucleotides: TGTGCCAGCACGGGCCTCAGGGGTCGAAACACTGAAGCTTTCTTT.

V and J are TRBV28 and TRBJ1-4, with TRBD1 identical over 7 bases. The germline CDR1 and CDR2 sequences are MDHEN and SYDVKM. Germline trimming cut 1 base from V and 8 bases from J; bases unmatched to any gene: 7. The CDR3 spans 15 residues. The CDR3 DNA reads TGTGCCAGCAGTTTATCCGGGACAGCCCACGAAAAACTGTTTTTT. As protein: CASSLSGTAHEKLFF.

This clone was detected a few times. The chain uses TRBV2 and TRBJ1-2; the match to TRBD1 covers 10 bases. CDR1 SNHLY and CDR2 FYNNEI come from the germline V gene. CDR3 size: 15 residues. V was pared by 6 bases and J by 7 bases, with 11 bases of the junction left unmatched. CDR3 in DNA: TGTGCCAGCAGGCTGACCGGGACAGGGGAACCTGGCTACACCTTC. It codes for CASRLTGTGEPGYTF. Looking up the rest from reference TRBV2 and TRBJ1-2 gives the full variable domain: EPEVTQTPSHQVTQMGQEVILRCVPISNHLYFYWYRQILGQKVEFLVSFYNNEISEKSEIFDDQFSVERPDGSNFTLKIRSTKLEDSAMYFCASRLTGTGEPGYTFGSGTRLTVV.

The rearrangement joins TRBV18 to TRBJ1-4; perhaps TRBD1 as D (5 bases). Germline CDR1 reads KGHSH; CDR2 reads LQKENI. Trimming left V 3 bases short and J 7 bases short, with 9 bases between. This CDR3 is built from 13 residues. This CDR3 is CASSPDSFEKLFF. In DNA form, the CDR3 reads TGTGCCAGCTCACCCGACAGTTTTGAAAAACTGTTTTTT.

The V gene is TRBV7-3, the J gene TRBJ2-1; TRBD2 agrees at 14 bases. Trimming cost V 2 bases and J 6 bases; bases outside gene matches: 9. The V gene's germline CDR1 is SGHTA and CDR2 FQGTGA. The CDR3 runs to 18 residues. In DNA form, the CDR3 reads TGTGCCAGCAGCTTACCGACTAGCGGGGGGGCGGTCGCCAATGAGCAGTTCTTC. As protein: CASSLPTSGGAVANEQFF.

This clone was detected a few times. The chain links TRBV5-6 to TRBJ1-3; D remains unclear. Germline CDR1 and CDR2: SGHDT and YYEEEE. This CDR3 has 14 residues. V lost 1 base to trimming and J lost 2 bases, with 7 bases between them. The DNA for the CDR3 is TGTGCCAGCAGCTTGTCAGGCACTGGAAACACCATATATTTT. Its protein is CASSLSGTGNTIYF.

The chain has TRBV6-6 and TRBJ2-7; the D gene is possibly TRBD2 (6 bases). The CDR3 is 14 residues long. Per germline, CDR1 MNHNY and CDR2 SVGAGI (reference sequence). Trimming removed 2 bases from V and 7 bases from J, with 15 bases in between. The CDR3 sequence is CASSYGRGVEEQYF. CDR3 coding DNA: TGTGCCAGCAGTTACGGGCGGGGAGTGGAAGAGCAGTACTTC.

In its sample, this clone was seen once. V is TRBV4-2 and J is TRBJ2-5; TRBD2 agrees at 8 bases. CDR1 and CDR2 (germline): LGHNA, YNFKEQ. The CDR3 loop spans 17 amino acids. V was clipped by 1 base and J by 4 bases; unmatched bases: 11. DNA for the CDR3: TGTGCCAGCAGCCAAGGTGCGGGAGGCGGGATCCGAGAGACCCAGTACTTC. Encoded protein: CASSQGAGGGIRETQYF.

The V and J genes are TRBV18 and TRBJ2-3, with TRBD2 matching over 7 bases. This CDR3 has 15 amino acids. The V and J ends lost 3 bases and 3 bases, in that order; junction bases with no gene match: 6. Germline V gene lookup returns CDR1 KGHSH and CDR2 LQKENI. The CDR3 coding sequence is TGTGCCAGCTCACCGCGGGAGAGGGGAACAGATACGCAGTATTTT. Residues: CASSPRERGTDTQYF.

A single count supports this clone. The chain combines TRBV6-6 with TRBJ1-2; no firm D call. Germline assignment: CDR1 MNHNY and CDR2 SVGAGI (reference sequence). There are 13 residues in the CDR3. V dropped 0 bases and J dropped 4 bases, with 6 bases sitting between them. The CDR3 sequence is CASSYSTGYGYTF. The CDR3 DNA follows: TGTGCCAGCAGTTACTCGACGGGCTATGGCTACACCTTC.

This clone turned up a few times. In DNA, the CDR3 is TGTGCCAGTGCGCTAGCGGGAGGGAATGAGCAGTTCTTC. This gives the protein CASALAGGNEQFF. V and J are TRBV19 and TRBJ2-1, with 12 bases identical to TRBD2. Trimming cost V 8 bases and J 7 bases; bases outside gene matches: 3. Germline lookup yields CDR1 LNHDA and CDR2 SQIVND (reference sequence). The CDR3 has 13 amino acids.

The chain uses TRBV7-8 and TRBJ2-7; 9 bases are a match to TRBD1. Germline lookup yields CDR1 SGHVS and CDR2 FQNEAQ. The junction had 5 bases not matched to a gene; V was cut back by 5 bases and J by 3 bases. The CDR3 covers 14 residues. The CDR3 nucleotides are TGTGCCAGCAGCCCGAGGACAGGGGACTACGAGCAGTACTTC. Protein product: CASSPRTGDYEQYF.

Here the CDR3 reads CASSWGTGGTEAFF. In DNA, the CDR3 is TGTGCCAGCAGTTGGGGGACAGGGGGCACTGAAGCTTTCTTT. The rearrangement joins TRBV6-5 to TRBJ1-1; TRBD1 aligns across 11 bases. Germline CDR1 is MNHEY and CDR2 is SVGAGI. The V segment lost 4 bases and the J segment 4 bases; nucleotides outside the gene matches: 2. The CDR3 length is 14 residues.

This clone was seen only once. This chain connects TRBV11-2 to TRBJ2-7, with 8 bases fitting TRBD2. Per germline, CDR1 SGHAT and CDR2 FQNNGV. The length of the CDR3 is 16 residues. V was clipped by 5 bases and J by 2 bases; unmatched bases: 11. CDR3 protein: CASSAILAEKTYEQYF. The CDR3 region has the DNA TGTGCCAGCAGCGCTATACTAGCGGAGAAGACCTACGAGCAGTACTTC.

This clone has a single count. The chain joins TRBV7-2 to TRBJ2-3; TRBD2 matches at 8 bases. Trimming at V came to 2 bases and at J to 1 base, leaving 2 bases not matched to a gene. Germline V lookup: CDR1 SGHTA, CDR2 FQGNSA. This CDR3 is built from 15 residues. The DNA of the CDR3 is TGTGCCAGCAGCTTAAAAGCGGGGGGCACAGATACGCAGTATTTT. Amino acids: CASSLKAGGTDTQYF.

The chain combines TRBV5-8 with TRBJ2-7; D remains ambiguous. V lost 3 bases, J lost 6 bases, and 13 bases lay in between. The CDR3 is 13 amino acids. Germline V gene lookup returns CDR1 SGHTS and CDR2 YDEGEE. The CDR3 reads CASSSQEASEQYF. CDR3 nucleotides: TGTGCCAGCAGCTCCCAAGAGGCCAGCGAGCAGTACTTC.

This clone showed up just a few times. This rearrangement joins TRBV4-1 to TRBJ2-1, with 9 bases identical to TRBD1. CDR1 and CDR2 from the germline V gene are MGHRA and YSYEKL. With 6 bases clipped from V and 9 bases from J, the junction kept 9 bases outside the gene matches. The CDR3 totals 14 residues. CDR3 in amino acids: CASRDTGTGREQFF. CDR3 DNA sequence: TGCGCCAGCAGGGATACCGGGACAGGGCGTGAGCAGTTCTTC.

This rearrangement joins TRBV28 to TRBJ2-1; TRBD1 agrees at 7 bases. The CDR3 spans 14 residues. In germline, CDR1 is MDHEN, CDR2 SYDVKM. Trimming at V came to 6 bases and at J to 5 bases, leaving 7 bases not matched to a gene. The CDR3 coding sequence is TGTGCCAGCAGCTTCGTTGGGACAGACAATGAGCAGTTCTTC. Its protein is CASSFVGTDNEQFF.

V and J are TRBV10-2 and TRBJ1-1; D is uncertain. Germline values: CDR1 WSHSY, CDR2 SAAADI. Trimming shortened V by 10 bases and J by 1 base, and 10 bases separated the two germline ends. This CDR3 is 12 amino acids long. The CDR3 sequence is CATNPGNTEAFF. CDR3 nucleotide sequence: TGCGCCACCAACCCAGGGAACACTGAAGCTTTCTTT.

This clone appeared once. This chain connects TRBV29-1 to TRBJ2-1, with 8 bases matching TRBD1. Germline trimming cut 7 bases from V and 8 bases from J; bases unmatched to any gene: 13. This CDR3 has 14 amino acids. From germline, CDR1 is SQVTM and CDR2 ANQGSEA. The CDR3 region is CSAQWQGARDEQFF. DNA of the CDR3: TGCAGCGCCCAATGGCAGGGGGCGCGGGATGAGCAGTTCTTC.

The sample holds one count of this clone. The chain recombines TRBV9 with TRBJ2-2; D is perhaps TRBD1 (5 bases). Per germline, CDR1 SGDLS and CDR2 YYNGEE. There are 14 residues in the CDR3. The ends were cut back, 0 bases at V and 7 bases at J, with 10 bases in the middle. CDR3 sequence: CASSVEWQGGELFF. The CDR3 DNA reads as TGTGCCAGCAGCGTAGAGTGGCAGGGCGGGGAGCTGTTTTTT.

This clone appeared a single time. The chain recombines TRBV5-1 with TRBJ1-4, with 8 bases lining up with TRBD1. This CDR3 comprises 16 residues. Trimming cost V 3 bases and J 8 bases; bases outside gene matches: 12. The germline CDR1 and CDR2 sequences are SGHRS and YFSETQ. The DNA for the CDR3 is TGCGCCAGCAGCTCCGACAGGGGAGGTGGGAACGAAAAACTGTTTTTT. It is translated as CASSSDRGGGNEKLFF.